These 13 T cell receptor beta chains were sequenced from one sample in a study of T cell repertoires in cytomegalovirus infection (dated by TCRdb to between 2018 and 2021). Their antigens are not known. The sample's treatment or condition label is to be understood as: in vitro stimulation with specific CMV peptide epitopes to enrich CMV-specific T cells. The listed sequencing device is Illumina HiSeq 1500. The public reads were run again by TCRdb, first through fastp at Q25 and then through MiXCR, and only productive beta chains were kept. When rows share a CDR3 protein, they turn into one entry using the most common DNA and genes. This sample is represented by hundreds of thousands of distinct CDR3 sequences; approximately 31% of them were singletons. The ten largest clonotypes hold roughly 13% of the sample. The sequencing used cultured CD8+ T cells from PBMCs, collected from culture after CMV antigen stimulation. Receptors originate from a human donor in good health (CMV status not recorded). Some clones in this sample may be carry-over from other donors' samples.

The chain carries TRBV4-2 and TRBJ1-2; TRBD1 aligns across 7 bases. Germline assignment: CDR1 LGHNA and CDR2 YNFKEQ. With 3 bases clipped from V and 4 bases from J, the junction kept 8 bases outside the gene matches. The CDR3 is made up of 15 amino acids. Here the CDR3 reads CASSQPGTESYGYTF. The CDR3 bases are TGTGCCAGCAGCCAGCCCGGGACAGAAAGCTATGGCTACACCTTC.

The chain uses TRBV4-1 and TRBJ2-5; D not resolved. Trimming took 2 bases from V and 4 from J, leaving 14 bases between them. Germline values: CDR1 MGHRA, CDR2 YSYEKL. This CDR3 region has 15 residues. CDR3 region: CASSQRQGIVETQYF. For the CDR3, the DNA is TGCGCCAGCAGCCAAAGGCAAGGCATAGTAGAGACCCAGTACTTC.

CDR3 protein: CSARGAGYQETQYF. CDR3 coding DNA: TGCAGTGCTAGAGGGGCAGGGTACCAAGAGACCCAGTACTTC. The chain joins TRBV20-1 to TRBJ2-5; the D gene is possibly TRBD1 (5 bases). The CDR3 runs to 14 residues. The V and J ends lost 1 base and 0 bases respectively, with 9 bases between them. Germline V CDR1 and CDR2: DFQATT, SNEGSKA (reference sequence).

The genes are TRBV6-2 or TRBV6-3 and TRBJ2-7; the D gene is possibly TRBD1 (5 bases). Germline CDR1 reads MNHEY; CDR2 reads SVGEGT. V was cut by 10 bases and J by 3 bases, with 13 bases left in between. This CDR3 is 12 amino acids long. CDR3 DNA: TGTGCCACCATGACAGTGGACTACGAGCAGTACGTC. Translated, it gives CATMTVDYEQYV.

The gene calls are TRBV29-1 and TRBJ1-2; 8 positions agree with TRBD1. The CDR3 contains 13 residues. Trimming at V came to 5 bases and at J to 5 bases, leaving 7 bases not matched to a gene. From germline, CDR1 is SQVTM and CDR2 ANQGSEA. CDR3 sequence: CSVRTGGVYGYTF. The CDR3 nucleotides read TGCAGCGTTCGAACAGGGGGAGTATATGGCTACACCTTC.

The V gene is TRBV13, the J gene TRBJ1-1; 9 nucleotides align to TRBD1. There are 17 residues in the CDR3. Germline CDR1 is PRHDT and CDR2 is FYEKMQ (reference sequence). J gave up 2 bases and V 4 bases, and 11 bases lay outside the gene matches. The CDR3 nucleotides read TGTGCCAGCAGCTCATCTGGTGGGACAGGGATCAACACTGAAGCTTTCTTT. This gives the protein CASSSSGGTGINTEAFF.

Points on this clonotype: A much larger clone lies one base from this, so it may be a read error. The CDR3 reads CAGSSTGDSTGELFF. CDR3 bases: TGTGCCGGCAGCTCGACAGGGGATAGCACCGGGGAGCTGTTTTTT. The genes are TRBV7-2 and TRBJ2-2; 8 nucleotides agree with TRBD1. The CDR3 is 15 residues long. Germline V gene data show CDR1 as SGHTA and CDR2 as FQGNSA.

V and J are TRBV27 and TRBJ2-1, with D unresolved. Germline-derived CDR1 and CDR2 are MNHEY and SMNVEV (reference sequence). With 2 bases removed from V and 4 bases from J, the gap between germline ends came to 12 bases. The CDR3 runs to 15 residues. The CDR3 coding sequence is TGTGCCAGCAGTTTACAAGGGCTCGATTACAATGAGCAGTTCTTC. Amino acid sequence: CASSLQGLDYNEQFF.

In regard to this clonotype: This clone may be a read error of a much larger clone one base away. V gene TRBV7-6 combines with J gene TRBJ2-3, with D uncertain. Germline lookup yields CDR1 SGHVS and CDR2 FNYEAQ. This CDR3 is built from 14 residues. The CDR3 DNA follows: TGTGCCAACAGCCCCGGTTTGTTTACAGATACGCAGTATTTT. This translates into CANSPGLFTDTQYF.

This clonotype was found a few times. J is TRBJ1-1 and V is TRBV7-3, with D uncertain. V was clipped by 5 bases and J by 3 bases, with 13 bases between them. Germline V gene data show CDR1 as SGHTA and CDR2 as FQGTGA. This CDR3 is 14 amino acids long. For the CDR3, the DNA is TGTGCCAGCAGCCCGGACGGGGTGGACACTGAAGCTTTCTTT. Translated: CASSPDGVDTEAFF.

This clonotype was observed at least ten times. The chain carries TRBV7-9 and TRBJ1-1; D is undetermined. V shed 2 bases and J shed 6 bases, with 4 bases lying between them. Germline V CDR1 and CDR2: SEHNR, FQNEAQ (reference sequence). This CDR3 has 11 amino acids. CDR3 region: CASSLRSEAFF. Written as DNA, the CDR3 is TGTGCCAGCAGCTTAAGATCTGAAGCTTTCTTT. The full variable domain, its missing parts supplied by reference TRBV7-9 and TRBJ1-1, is DTGVSQNPRHKITKRGQNVTFRCDPISEHNRLYWYRQTLGQGPEFLTYFQNEAQLEKSRLLSDRFSAERPKGSFSTLEIQRTEQGDSAMYLCASSLRSEAFFGQGTRLTVV.

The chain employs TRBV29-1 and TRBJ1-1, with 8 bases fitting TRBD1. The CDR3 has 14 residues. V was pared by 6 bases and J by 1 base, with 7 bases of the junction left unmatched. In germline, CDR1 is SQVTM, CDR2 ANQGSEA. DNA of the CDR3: TGCAGCGTAGAAACTGGACAGGGGAACACTGAAGCTTTCTTT. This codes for CSVETGQGNTEAFF.

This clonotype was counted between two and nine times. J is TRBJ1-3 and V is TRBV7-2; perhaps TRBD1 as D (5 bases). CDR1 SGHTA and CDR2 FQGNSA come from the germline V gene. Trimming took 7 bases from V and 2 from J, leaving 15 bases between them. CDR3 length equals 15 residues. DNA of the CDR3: TGTGCCAGCAACTCCGGGGGAGGGGCTGGAAACACCATATATTTT. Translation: CASNSGGGAGNTIYF.